A selection of T cell receptor beta chains follows, all from one sample in a study of cytomegalovirus exposure and HLA in healthy donors. TCRdb's table, derived via immunoSEQ multiplex PCR, lists solely in-frame clones and lacks some. The sample lists 110,000 to 150,000 clones; 73% were seen once. Sequencing was carried out using PBMCs. These receptors all come from a woman aged 40 to 50 in good health and CMV-seronegative. Each CDR3 is given with its conserved first and last residue. The D gene is left open where the match is weak. Clone size is shown for a subset of rows, as once, few, many or a class of expanded clone.

V gene	D gene	clone size	CDR3 length	J gene	CDR3 protein
TRBV29-1	TRBD1	NA	14	TRBJ1-4	CSVEDQGAREKLFF
TRBV27	TRBD1	NA	14	TRBJ1-5	CASRGQGAWQPQHF
TRBV10-1	NA	NA	15	TRBJ1-1	CASSESRGMNTEAFF
TRBV5-6	NA	few	14	TRBJ1-2	CASSLVGTNYGYTF
TRBV12-5	NA	NA	16	TRBJ1-1	CASAQGFGAGNTEAFF
TRBV10-1	NA	NA	14	TRBJ2-5	CASSSTGRKETQYF
TRBV7-3	TRBD2	few	17	TRBJ2-2	CASSLYPGLDYTGELFF
TRBV2	NA	few	13	TRBJ1-1	CASSADTNTEAFF
TRBV2	NA	NA	14	TRBJ1-3	CASREPIPGNTIYF
TRBV7-9	NA	NA	12	TRBJ1-1	CASSFIGAEAFF
TRBV14	NA	NA	14	TRBJ1-4	CASSPLGLREKLFF
TRBV6-5	NA	few	14	TRBJ1-1	CASRYRDMNTEAFF
TRBV18	NA	NA	15	TRBJ1-3	CASSPGHNSGNTIYF
TRBV27	NA	NA	15	TRBJ1-1	CASSLIRRQNTEAFF
TRBV18	NA	once	14	TRBJ1-2	CASSPQTTNYGYTF
TRBV2	TRBD1	few	11	TRBJ2-1	CASRGTVVLFF
TRBV10-3	NA	NA	13	TRBJ1-4	CANSQGKGEKLFF
TRBV14	NA	once	13	TRBJ2-3	CASSQGLSHTQYF
TRBV7-2	NA	NA	13	TRBJ2-7	CASNWGPSYEQYF
TRBV7-9	TRBD2	NA	15	TRBJ2-3	CASSLERQRGYTQYF
TRBV7-9	NA	NA	13	TRBJ1-1	CASSLDRGTEAFF
TRBV28	NA	NA	14	TRBJ1-6	CASSLGGGDSPLHF
TRBV25-1	NA	NA	16	TRBJ1-3	CASSQRGLRSGNTIYF
TRBV19	NA	NA	15	TRBJ1-1	CASIRRAGGIAEAFF
TRBV6-1	NA	NA	15	TRBJ1-3	CASSIRGSTGNTIYF
TRBV6-5	NA	few	14	TRBJ1-1	CASRRGLTNTEAFF
TRBV27	NA	NA	13	TRBJ2-3	CASSYLVADTQYF
TRBV9	TRBD1	NA	17	TRBJ2-3	CASSPAQGTGGTDTQYF
TRBV6-1	NA	few	15	TRBJ1-1	CASSEFSVLNTEAFF
TRBV11-3	TRBD1	NA	14	TRBJ1-1	CASSSQGAGTEAFF
TRBV11-2	NA	NA	15	TRBJ1-1	CASSPVWQGHTEAFF
TRBV18	TRBD1	NA	16	TRBJ1-2	CASSPPDRLNNYGYTF
TRBV4-3	TRBD1	NA	15	TRBJ1-6	CASSQSDRGNSPLHF
TRBV2	TRBD2	NA	15	TRBJ2-3	CASSLDGGAGDTQYF
TRBV30	NA	few	15	TRBJ1-1	CAWSSQGGWGTEAFF
TRBV10-3	TRBD2	NA	19	TRBJ2-1	CATSGAGLAGSGPYNEQFF
TRBV5-1	TRBD1	NA	13	TRBJ1-1	CASSPDRDTEAFF
TRBV4-3	TRBD1	NA	14	TRBJ1-2	CASSQVGQDYGYTF
TRBV27	NA	NA	14	TRBJ1-1	CASRSLRGETEAFF
TRBV7-9	NA	once	13	TRBJ1-2	CASSFLDSYGYTF
TRBV6-5	NA	few	13	TRBJ2-3	CASSYTSTDTQYF
TRBV5-1	TRBD1	few	14	TRBJ1-4	CASSAGGKDEKLFF